This T cell receptor beta chain was recovered during a study of T cell responses to AZD1222 COVID-19 vaccine. Study details: Second-dose recipients at about 4 or about 12 weeks were treated as one pooled group. Study results and caveats: Vaccine-associated CD4 TCRs spanned spike, dominant at 160-218 and 743-854. Spike-specific TCR breadth and depth were elevated following two AZD1222 doses.

Germline loops: CDR1 SEHNR, CDR2 FQNEAQ (reference sequence). The CDR3 is made up of 17 amino acids. V was clipped by 4 bases and J by 1 base; unmatched bases: 4. Libraries were prepared by immunoSEQ multiplex PCR; TCRdb keeps only in-frame clonotypes and omits some of them. The repertoire holds 95,000 to 110,000 clones, with roughly nine tenths as singletons. As regards this clone: The antigen remains unidentified.

The specimen comprised peripheral blood, sampled on day 0 of AZD1222 vaccination. This sequence originates from an adult in good health. The J gene is TRBJ2-3, the V gene TRBV7-9; 14 bases map to TRBD2. CDR3 in amino acids: CASSWGLAGVRTDTQYF. DNA for the CDR3: TGTGCCAGCAGCTGGGGACTAGCGGGAGTCCGCACAGATACGCAGTATTTT.